This TCR beta chain emerged from a study of T cell responses to AZD1222 COVID-19 vaccine. General study results and limits: Clonal diversity was possibly underestimated, and the donors were mostly white British, with more females. Sampled repertoires all dated from after the peak T cell response.

The CDR3 length is 15 residues. The germline CDR1 and CDR2 sequences are MDHEN and SYDVKM. Between the trimmed V and J ends, which lost 6 bases and 8 bases, there was a span of 20 bases. Turning to this clone: Its antigen remains unidentified.

The assay was immunoSEQ multiplex PCR, and TCRdb's table has in-frame clones only and misses some. The sample holds about 110,000 clones, roughly 88% seen once. Specimen: peripheral blood, collected on day 0 of MenACWY control vaccination. The rearrangement uses TRBV28 and TRBJ2-1; D is possibly TRBD2 (5 bases). This sequence originates from an adult in good health. CDR3 nucleotide sequence: TGTGCCAGCAGCTACTCTAGTGGCGGGTACCATGAGCAGTTCTTC. It yields the protein CASSYSSGGYHEQFF.